Presented here are 11 T cell receptor beta chains from one specimen sequenced in a study of cytomegalovirus exposure and HLA in healthy donors. Measured with immunoSEQ multiplex PCR; TCRdb has only the in-frame clones, and not every one. The data contain some 120,000 clones, under 90% of them singletons. The sequencing input was PBMCs. These receptors were obtained from a woman under 30 in good health and CMV-seronegative.

J is TRBJ2-2 and V is TRBV2; D not certain. Trimming stripped 6 bases from V and 5 bases from J, with 13 bases between. CDR1 SNHLY and CDR2 FYNNEI come from the germline V gene. The CDR3 spans 14 residues. The CDR3 reads CASRPRSMTGELFF. In nucleotides, the CDR3 is TGTGCCAGCAGGCCCAGGTCCATGACCGGGGAGCTGTTTTTT.

The chain has TRBV19 and TRBJ1-2, with unresolved D. From germline, CDR1 is LNHDA and CDR2 SQIVND (reference sequence). V was trimmed by 6 bases and J by 2 bases, leaving 19 bases between them. The CDR3 covers 16 residues. CDR3 residues: CASSPRAGKANYGYTF. As DNA, the CDR3 is TGTGCCAGTAGCCCCCGTGCGGGCAAAGCAAACTATGGCTACACCTTC.

The genes are TRBV11-2 and TRBJ2-1, with D unresolved. V lost 5 bases to trimming and J lost 7 bases, with 9 bases between them. Germline-derived CDR1 and CDR2 are SGHAT and FQNNGV. The CDR3 contains 12 residues. The CDR3 nucleotides read TGTGCCAGCAGCCCCGACTGGAATGAGCAGTTCTTC. The encoded protein is CASSPDWNEQFF.

The chain is built from TRBV27 and TRBJ2-7; a weak D match, TRBD2 (5 bases). Trimming left V 6 bases short and J 3 bases short, with 9 bases between. CDR1 is MNHEY, CDR2 SMNVEV, per germline (reference sequence). This CDR3 has 12 amino acids. The CDR3 protein is CASSRGYYEQYF. As DNA, the CDR3 is TGTGCCAGCAGCCGGGGATACTACGAGCAGTACTTC.

The chain employs TRBV6-5 and TRBJ1-5; 9 bases fit TRBD1. The CDR3 loop spans 15 amino acids. Germline V gene lookup returns CDR1 MNHEY and CDR2 SVGAGI. Trimming removed 6 bases from V and 7 bases from J; junction bases left unmatched: 10. CDR3 protein: CASSVGQGWGQPQHF. For the CDR3, the DNA is TGTGCCAGCAGCGTGGGACAGGGCTGGGGCCAGCCCCAGCATTTT.

This sequence joins TRBV18 and TRBJ1-4; D is unclear. This CDR3 is built from 14 residues. V was trimmed by 0 bases and J by 6 bases, leaving 8 bases between them. CDR1 and CDR2 (germline): KGHSH, LQKENI. CDR3 coding DNA: TGTGCCAGCTCACCACCCAGCGTTGATGAAAAACTGTTTTTT. Its translation is CASSPPSVDEKLFF.

This chain links TRBV30 with TRBJ1-1; the match to TRBD1 covers 7 bases. CDR1 GTSNPN and CDR2 SVGIG come from the germline V gene (reference sequence). Trimming at V came to 7 bases and at J to 3 bases, leaving 5 bases not matched to a gene. This CDR3 has 12 residues. The CDR3 DNA is TGTGCCTCCAAACAGGGGTACACTGAAGCTTTCTTT. Translation: CASKQGYTEAFF. The full variable domain, its missing parts supplied by reference TRBV30 and TRBJ1-1, is SQTIHQWPATLVQPVGSPLSLECTVEGTSNPNLYWYRQAAGRGLQLLFYSVGIGQISSEVPQNLSASRPQDRQFILSSKKLLLSDSGFYLCASKQGYTEAFFGQGTRLTVV.

CDR3 DNA sequence: TGTGCCAGCAGCCCGGGACAGGGGGGGGCCGACGAGCAGTACTTC. Encoded protein: CASSPGQGGADEQYF. The chain couples TRBV5-4 to TRBJ2-7; 11 positions agree with TRBD1. The CDR3 covers 15 residues. Looked up from germline, CDR1 is SGHNT and CDR2 is YYREEE (reference sequence). With V trimmed by 4 bases and J by 5 bases, 8 bases remained unmatched.

The chain uses TRBV29-1 and TRBJ2-7; TRBD2 aligns across 8 bases. Germline V gene data show CDR1 as SQVTM and CDR2 as ANQGSEA. The V and J ends lost 4 bases and 5 bases, in that order; junction bases with no gene match: 7. The CDR3 length is 13 residues. CDR3: CSVAAGGWNEQYF. The CDR3 DNA sequence: TGCAGCGTTGCGGCGGGAGGTTGGAACGAGCAGTACTTC.

The chain carries TRBV6-6 and TRBJ2-7, with D tentatively TRBD1 (5 bases). Germline V lookup: CDR1 MNHNY, CDR2 SVGAGI (reference sequence). The ends were cut back, 5 bases at V and 4 bases at J, with 21 bases in the middle. The CDR3 loop spans 16 amino acids. CDR3 bases: TGTGCCAGCAGTATTGGGGCGGCGGAGTTGGCATACGAGCAGTACTTC. Translating it yields CASSIGAAELAYEQYF.

The chain joins TRBV28 to TRBJ2-1; 9 nucleotides align to TRBD1. The length of the CDR3 is 13 residues. The germline V gene has CDR1 MDHEN and CDR2 SYDVKM. V shed 6 bases, J shed 7 bases, and the junction held 4 bases outside the gene matches. CDR3 amino acids: CASSGTGTNEQFF. The CDR3 DNA reads TGTGCCAGCAGCGGGACAGGGACGAATGAGCAGTTCTTC.